The T cell receptor beta chain described here comes from a study of blood T cell repertoires in COVID-19. In the study overall: Researchers got acute and convalescent COVID-19 samples from the United States, Italy and Spain. T cells, B-cell-depleted T cells, or PBMCs provided the cDNA or gDNA that served as material.

Authors' analysis steps: Counts of nucleated cells, estimated from reference gene primer amplification, were obtained. Sequencing was performed with immunoSEQ multiplex PCR; in TCRdb, only in-frame clones are kept and a portion is missing. The DNA was the basis for D and trimming; V, J and clone size are from that table. This sample has about 120,000 clones, with 79% found just once. This clone showed up just once. With V trimmed by 6 bases and J by 6 bases, 2 bases remained unmatched. This CDR3 region has 12 residues. CDR1 is MDHEN and CDR2 is SYDVKM in the germline V gene. The TCR was taken from a man aged 35 to 55 with active or convalescent COVID-19. Sequencing was carried out using peripheral blood. This sequence joins TRBV28 and TRBJ2-5; TRBD1 agrees at 9 bases. The CDR3, as DNA: TGTGCCAGCAGGGGACAGGGAAAGACCCAGTACTTC. Its protein is CASRGQGKTQYF.